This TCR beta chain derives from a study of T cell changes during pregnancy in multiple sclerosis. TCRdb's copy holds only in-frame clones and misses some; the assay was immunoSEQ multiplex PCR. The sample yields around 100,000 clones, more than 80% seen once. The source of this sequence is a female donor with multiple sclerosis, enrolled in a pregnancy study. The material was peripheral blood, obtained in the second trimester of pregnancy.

The CDR3 nucleotides are TGTGCCAGCAGGCGTCCGCCACTAGCCTACGAGCAGTACTTC. Residues: CASRRPPLAYEQYF. V is TRBV6-1 and J is TRBJ2-7; a possible D gene is TRBD2 (5 bases). The V and J ends lost 6 bases and 2 bases respectively, with 14 bases between them. Germline V lookup: CDR1 MNHNS, CDR2 SASEGT. The CDR3 consists of 14 residues.